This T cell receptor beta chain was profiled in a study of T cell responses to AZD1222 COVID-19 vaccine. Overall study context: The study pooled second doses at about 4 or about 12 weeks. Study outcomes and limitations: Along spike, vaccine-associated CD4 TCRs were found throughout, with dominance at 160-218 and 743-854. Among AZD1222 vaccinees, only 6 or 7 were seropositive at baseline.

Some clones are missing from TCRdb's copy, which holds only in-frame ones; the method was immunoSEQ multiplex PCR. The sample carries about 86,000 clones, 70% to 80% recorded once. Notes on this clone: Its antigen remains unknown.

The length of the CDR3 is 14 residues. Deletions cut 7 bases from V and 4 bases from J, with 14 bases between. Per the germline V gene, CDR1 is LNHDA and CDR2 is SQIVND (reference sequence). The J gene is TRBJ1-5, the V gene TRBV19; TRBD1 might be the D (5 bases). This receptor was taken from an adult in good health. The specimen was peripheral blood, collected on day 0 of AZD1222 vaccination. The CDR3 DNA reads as TGTGCCAGTACCCCAATGGGGGGGAATCAGCCCCAGCATTTT. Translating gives CASTPMGGNQPQHF.